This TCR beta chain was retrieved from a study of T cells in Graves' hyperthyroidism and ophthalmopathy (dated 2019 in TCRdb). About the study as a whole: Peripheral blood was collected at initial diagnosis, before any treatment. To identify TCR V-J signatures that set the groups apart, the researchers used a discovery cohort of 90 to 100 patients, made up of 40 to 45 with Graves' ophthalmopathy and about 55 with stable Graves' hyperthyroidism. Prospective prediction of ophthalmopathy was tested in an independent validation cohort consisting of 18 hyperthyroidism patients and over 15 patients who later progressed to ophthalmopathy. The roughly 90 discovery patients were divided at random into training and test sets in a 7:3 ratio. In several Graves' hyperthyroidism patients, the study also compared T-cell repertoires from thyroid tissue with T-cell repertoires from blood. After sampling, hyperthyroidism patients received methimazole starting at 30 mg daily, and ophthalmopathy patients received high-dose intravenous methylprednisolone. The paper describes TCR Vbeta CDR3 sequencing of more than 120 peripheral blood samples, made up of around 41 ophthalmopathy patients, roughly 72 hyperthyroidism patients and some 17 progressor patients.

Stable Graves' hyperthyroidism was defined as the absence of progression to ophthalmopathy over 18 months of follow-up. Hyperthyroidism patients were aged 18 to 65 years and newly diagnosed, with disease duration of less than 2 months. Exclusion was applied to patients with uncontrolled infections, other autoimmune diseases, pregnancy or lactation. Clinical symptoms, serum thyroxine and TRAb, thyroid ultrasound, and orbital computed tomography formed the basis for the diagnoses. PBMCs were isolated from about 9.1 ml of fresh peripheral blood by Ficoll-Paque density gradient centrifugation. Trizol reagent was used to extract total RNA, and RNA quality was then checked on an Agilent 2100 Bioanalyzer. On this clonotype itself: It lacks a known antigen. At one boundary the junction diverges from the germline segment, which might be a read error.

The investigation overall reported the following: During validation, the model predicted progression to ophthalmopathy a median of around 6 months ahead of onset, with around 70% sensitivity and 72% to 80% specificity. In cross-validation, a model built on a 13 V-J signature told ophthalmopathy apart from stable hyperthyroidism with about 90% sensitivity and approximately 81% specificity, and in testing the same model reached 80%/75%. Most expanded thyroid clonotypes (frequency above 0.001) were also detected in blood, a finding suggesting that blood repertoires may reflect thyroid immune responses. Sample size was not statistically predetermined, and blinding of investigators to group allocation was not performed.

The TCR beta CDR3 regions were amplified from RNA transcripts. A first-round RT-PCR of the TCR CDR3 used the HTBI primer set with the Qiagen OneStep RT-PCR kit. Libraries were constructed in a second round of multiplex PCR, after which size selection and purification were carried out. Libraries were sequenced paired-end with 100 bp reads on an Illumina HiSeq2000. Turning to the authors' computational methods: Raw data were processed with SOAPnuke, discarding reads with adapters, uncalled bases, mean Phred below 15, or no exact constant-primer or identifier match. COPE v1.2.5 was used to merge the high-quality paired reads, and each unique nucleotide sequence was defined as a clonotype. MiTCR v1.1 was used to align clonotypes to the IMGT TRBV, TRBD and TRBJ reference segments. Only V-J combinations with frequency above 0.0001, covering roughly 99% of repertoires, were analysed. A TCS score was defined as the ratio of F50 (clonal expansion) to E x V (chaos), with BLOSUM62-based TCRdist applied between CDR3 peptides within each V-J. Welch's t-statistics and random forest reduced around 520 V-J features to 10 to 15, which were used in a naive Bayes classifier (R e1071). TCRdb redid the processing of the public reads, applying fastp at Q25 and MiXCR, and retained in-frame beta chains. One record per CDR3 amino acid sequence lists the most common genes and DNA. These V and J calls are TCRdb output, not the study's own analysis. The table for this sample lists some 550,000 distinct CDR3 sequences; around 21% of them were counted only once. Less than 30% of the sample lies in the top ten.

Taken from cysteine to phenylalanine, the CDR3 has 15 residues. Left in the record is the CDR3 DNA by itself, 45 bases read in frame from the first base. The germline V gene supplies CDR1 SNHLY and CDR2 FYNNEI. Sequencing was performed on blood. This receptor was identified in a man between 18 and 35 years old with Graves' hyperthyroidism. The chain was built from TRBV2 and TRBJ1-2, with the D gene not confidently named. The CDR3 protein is CASSDPTNANYGCTF. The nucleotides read TGTGCCAGCAGTGACCCCACGAACGCCAACTATGGCTGCACCTTC.